This T cell receptor (beta chain) stems from a study of response to subunit inactivated influenza vaccine. TCRdb fed the RT-PCR reads into MiXCR, producing one record per CDR3 protein. The table includes about 540,000 distinct CDR3 sequences, roughly 25% detected once. The CDR3 contains 15 residues. With 4 bases clipped from V and 7 bases from J, the junction kept 10 bases outside the gene matches. Looked up from germline, CDR1 is SGHRS and CDR2 is YFSETQ. The same sample was also studied in work on T cells expressing NK-cell markers. That investigation notes: Libraries used 5'RACE template switching adding universal primer site and UMIs. The CD3+CD56-NKG2C+ fraction of several donors was also led by these clonotypes.

The rearrangement links TRBV5-1 to TRBJ2-7; 11 bases agree with TRBD2. The source of this sequence is a man aged 50 to 60 who received an inactivated influenza vaccine. The specimen comprised CD4+ T cells sorted from PBMCs, sampled about 13 days after vaccination. Here the CDR3 DNA reads TGCGCCAGCAGCACCGGGACTAGCGGCCCCGGGGAGCAGTACTTC. Its translation: CASSTGTSGPGEQYF.